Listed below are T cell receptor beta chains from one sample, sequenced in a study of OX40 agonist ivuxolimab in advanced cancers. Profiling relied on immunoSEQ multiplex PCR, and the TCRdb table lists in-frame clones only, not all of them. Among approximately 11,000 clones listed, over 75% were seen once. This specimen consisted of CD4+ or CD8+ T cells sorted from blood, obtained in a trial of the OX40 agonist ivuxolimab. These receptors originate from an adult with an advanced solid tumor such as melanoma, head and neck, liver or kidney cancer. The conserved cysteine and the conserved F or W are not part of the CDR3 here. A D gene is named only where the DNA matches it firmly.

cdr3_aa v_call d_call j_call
ASMVAGKVERY TRBV27 - TRBJ2-7
ASSLVRHEQF TRBV5-4 - TRBJ2-1
ASSQKSLAEQETQY TRBV19 TRBD2 TRBJ2-5
ASSEAPIGGGSTDTQY TRBV6-1 - TRBJ2-3
SVEDQISGLAEDNEQF TRBV29-1 TRBD2 TRBJ2-1
ASSAPSSGTGGRGYT TRBV9 TRBD1 TRBJ1-2
ASSARLAGGYNEQF TRBV27 TRBD2 TRBJ2-1
ASSEGHSSYEQY TRBV2 - TRBJ2-7
ATRTDRRETQY TRBV15 - TRBJ2-5
ASSGDRGTNTEAF TRBV25-1 TRBD1 TRBJ1-1
ASSLEMDSSMETQY TRBV7-9 - TRBJ2-5
ASRPGLAGEFGGLGTDTQY TRBV27 TRBD2 TRBJ2-3
ASSDHRGGNTEAF TRBV25-1 TRBD1 TRBJ1-1
ASHSGNTIY TRBV27 - TRBJ1-3
ASSESGGAPETQY TRBV9 TRBD2 TRBJ2-5
ASSYSSNTEAF TRBV6-6 - TRBJ1-1
ASSLKGNEQF TRBV7-6 - TRBJ2-1
ASSVVPNTEAF TRBV9 - TRBJ1-1
ASSSRTGALYTEAF TRBV9 TRBD1 TRBJ1-1
ASSREGVVNQPQH TRBV9 - TRBJ1-5
ASSLGGQPQH TRBV7-9 - TRBJ1-5
ASSELSTGPYGYT TRBV2 TRBD1 TRBJ1-2
ASPHRRGGAELF TRBV7-9 TRBD2 TRBJ2-2
ASSLSGGKFDGYT TRBV11-2 - TRBJ1-2
ASSLGGSTQY TRBV11-3 - TRBJ2-3
TSSLGLASTDTQY TRBV1 - TRBJ2-3
ASSVLSAGPYNEQF TRBV9 TRBD2 TRBJ2-1
ASSDSSGNTIY TRBV6-5 - TRBJ1-3
ASAISGRVETQY TRBV7-9 TRBD2 TRBJ2-5
ASSVGGSGNEQF TRBV9 - TRBJ2-1
SARDQPEAF TRBV20-1 - TRBJ1-1
ASSPIGQPYEQY TRBV4-1 - TRBJ2-7
ASSSSGGADEQY TRBV6-1 TRBD2 TRBJ2-7
ASGTSGGYEQY TRBV6-4 TRBD2 TRBJ2-7
ASSYAGTSGFEETQY TRBV18 TRBD2 TRBJ2-5
ASSGSYGYT TRBV9 - TRBJ1-2
ASRSDRGSYNEQF TRBV10-2 TRBD1 TRBJ2-1
ASSPTGTPYNEQF TRBV5-1 - TRBJ2-1
ASSPAGSSYNEQF TRBV18 - TRBJ2-1
ASSASSGVDEQF TRBV9 TRBD2 TRBJ2-1
ASSQDTSGGAYNEQF TRBV4-1 TRBD2 TRBJ2-1
ASGRGVLGEQY TRBV2 TRBD2 TRBJ2-7
ASSEGGSWEQY TRBV25-1 - TRBJ2-7
ASRRGTTVGLGEKLF TRBV7-9 - TRBJ1-4
ASSVEGREMETQY TRBV9 - TRBJ2-5
ASSGQGDISYNEQF TRBV7-6 TRBD1 TRBJ2-1
ASSLRGGINEQF TRBV27 - TRBJ2-1
ASSSPGQGAYEQY TRBV7-6 TRBD1 TRBJ2-7
ASSLGGFNQPQH TRBV27 - TRBJ1-5
AILGETQY TRBV28 - TRBJ2-5
SVVGGVGEKLF TRBV29-1 - TRBJ1-4
ASSPSGGAIETQY TRBV7-9 TRBD2 TRBJ2-5
ASSLIGTTSTDTQY TRBV5-8 - TRBJ2-3
ASMAGGLDIQY TRBV19 TRBD1 TRBJ2-4